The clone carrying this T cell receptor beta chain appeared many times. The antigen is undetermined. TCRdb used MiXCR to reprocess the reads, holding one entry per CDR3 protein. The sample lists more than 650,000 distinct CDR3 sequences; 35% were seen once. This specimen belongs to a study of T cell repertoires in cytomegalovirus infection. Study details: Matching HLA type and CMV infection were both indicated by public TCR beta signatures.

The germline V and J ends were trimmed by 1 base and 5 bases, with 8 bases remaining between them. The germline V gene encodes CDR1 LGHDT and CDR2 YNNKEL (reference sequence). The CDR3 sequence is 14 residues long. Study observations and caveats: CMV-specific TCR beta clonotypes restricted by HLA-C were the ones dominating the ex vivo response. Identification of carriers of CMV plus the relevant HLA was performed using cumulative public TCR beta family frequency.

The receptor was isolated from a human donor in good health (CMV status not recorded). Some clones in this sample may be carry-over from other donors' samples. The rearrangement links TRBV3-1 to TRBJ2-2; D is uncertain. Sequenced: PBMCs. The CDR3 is CASSQGTGTGELFF. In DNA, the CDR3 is TGTGCCAGCAGCCAAGGAACCGGGACCGGGGAGCTGTTTTTT.